In this sample, the clone carrying this T cell receptor beta chain turned up many times. Its antigen is unknown. Regarding time point: newly diagnosed GD, antithyroid drugs for less than 3 months. Making the TCR library involved RNA that had been extracted from PBMCs. In this cohort, patients came from an endocrinology department located in Xi'an, China. This entry comes from a study of regulatory T cells in long-lasting Graves disease. Whole-study findings and limits: TRBV28, TRBJ1-2 and TRBJ2-5 emerged as the favored segments in persistent disease.

Libraries of TCR beta came from iRepertoire HTBI primers plus Arm-PCR of CDR3 regions. TCRdb recomputed calls from the multiplex PCR reads with MiXCR, one row per CDR3 protein. The sample yields 380,000 or so distinct CDR3 sequences, around 15% seen once. V lost 5 bases, J lost 4 bases, and 7 bases stayed unmatched. Germline V gene lookup returns CDR1 SEHNR and CDR2 FQNEAQ (reference sequence). The CDR3 is made up of 14 amino acids. A further study also used this sample, focusing on T cells in Graves' hyperthyroidism and ophthalmopathy. Turning to that study: Stability of Graves' hyperthyroidism was defined as absent ophthalmopathy progression within 18 months. The hyperthyroidism patients had all been newly diagnosed, and their disease duration was under 2 months. Their ages ranged from 18 to 65 years.

The TCR was taken from a woman aged 18-29 years with Graves disease. The sequences come from peripheral blood mononuclear cells (PBMCs), collected at new diagnosis, from a patient treated with antithyroid drugs. This chain joins TRBV7-9 and TRBJ2-7; 8 bases are shared with TRBD2. In nucleotides, the CDR3 is TGTGCCAGCAGCGCAGCGGGGGCCAATTACGAGCAGTACTTC. Encoded protein: CASSAAGANYEQYF.